This record covers a single TCR beta chain. This clonotype has only a few counts. No antigen is known for it. No base-level quality is on record; no much larger clone is a single base apart. Ficoll-Paque density gradient centrifugation was the method used to isolate PBMCs. Sequenced on an Illumina NovaSeq 6000. cDNA libraries for TCRalpha and TCRbeta were prepared by 5'RACE using constant-segment primers, with sample barcodes and unique molecular identifiers added. RNA was extracted from every sample with Trizol reagent. Libraries were amplified in two PCR steps, with a second sample barcode and Illumina TruSeq adapters added in the second step. Libraries were sequenced on an Illumina NovaSeq with 2 x 150 bp paired-end reads. In the source study's methods: Reads were demultiplexed and collapsed into UMI-guided consensus sequences with migec v1.2.7. Using mixcr v2.1.11, UMI consensuses were aligned to TRA and TRB V and J templates and then assembled into clonotypes. A clonotype was counted as expanded or contracted only if both edgeR and NoisET called the change significant, with noise models trained on biological replicates. For edgeR calls, the thresholds were a false discovery rate-adjusted p below 0.01 and a log2 fold-change of 1. As an exploratory analysis of dynamics, max-normalized trajectories of the 1000 most abundant clonotypes were examined with PCA combined with hierarchical clustering. Each responding clone was given a CD4 or CD8 phenotype based on the CD4+ and CD8+ repertoires, which had been sequenced separately. Using fastp trimming at Q25 and MiXCR clonotype assembly, TCRdb reanalyzed the public sequencing data and kept in-frame beta chains. When rows share a CDR3 protein, they turn into one entry using the most common DNA and genes. These V and J calls rely on TCRdb rather than the paper's analysis. This sample has about 190,000 distinct CDR3 sequences in its table, and 18% of those were observed once. Roughly 2.4% of the sample is in the top ten clones.

V is cut by 10 bases and J by 2 bases, and the space between the germline ends is 11 bases. The germline V gene (reference sequence) yields MNHNY for CDR1 and SVGAGI for CDR2. The CDR3 holds 12 amino acids from the cysteine to the phenylalanine. The CDR3 DNA has 36 bases and is translated from base 1. The data derive from a study of T-cell memory formation after mild COVID-19 (dated by TCRdb to 2020 to 2022). With respect to the entire study: TCR sequence clusters from the two donors were found to be largely donor specific. Longitudinal TCRalpha and TCRbeta repertoire sequencing tracked T-cell clones expanding and contracting after mild COVID-19 in a couple of donors. The cohort comprised two young, previously healthy adult volunteers, one female and one male. The paper's findings and limits, for the study overall: Contracting CD4+ clones were located mainly in the CM and EM memory subsets, whereas CD8+ clones were found to be enriched in EMRA. Balanced CD4/CD8 phenotypes were observed for clones contracting from day 15 to 85, whereas a bias towards CD4+ was observed for a second wave of clones expanding from day 15 to 37. SARS-CoV-2 specificity was not confirmed for the second-wave clones peaking on day 37. The study covered only a couple of mild cases, and larger cohorts including severe cases with pre-infection samples were considered necessary. Some responding clones were detected in pre-infection memory, which suggested that pre-existing cross-reactive memory T cells had joined the SARS-CoV-2 response.

Sequencing was done on a sample of PBMCs or a T cell subset sorted from them (not recorded which). The TCR was taken from an adult woman who had mild COVID-19 (a few samples of this study predate the infection). The sample titles of this study are shuffled in the database, so cell type and time point are left out; the donor was told from shared clones. This chain joins TRBV6-6 to TRBJ1-1; the D region possibly corresponds to TRBD1 (6 bases align). The CDR3 sequence is CATSGGNTEAFF. In nucleotides, the sequence is TGTGCCACTTCGGGGGGCAACACTGAAGCTTTCTTT.